The text below deals with one TCR beta chain. Its specificity is not known. This CDR3 region has 14 residues. With 6 bases removed from V and 3 bases from J, the gap between germline ends came to 15 bases. Germline CDR1 and CDR2: MDHEN and SYDVKM. This entry comes from a study of post-analysis software for immune sequencing data. Overall study context: Courses of disease covered relapsing-remitting, secondary progressive and progressive-relapsing multiple sclerosis.

Tagging with unique molecular identifiers was a feature of the TCR beta cDNA libraries. Input amounts of roughly 0.85 to 10 million T cells were used. These gave around 500,000 cDNA molecules, so each molecule approximated one T cell. TCRdb reanalysed the PCR reads using MiXCR and keeps one entry per CDR3 protein. The profile shows 350,000 to 450,000 distinct CDR3 sequences, more than 30% of them singletons. Overall study findings and caveats: When patients were compared with controls, four or five TRBV segments were more frequent, TRBV5-6, TRBV5-1 and TRBV20-1 among them. Significantly lower normalized Chao1 diversity was seen in multiple sclerosis patients than in controls.

The chain joins TRBV28 to TRBJ2-7, with D perhaps matching TRBD1 or TRBD2 (5 bases each). The sample comprised blood. The sequence was obtained from a girl aged 2 to 10 with multiple sclerosis. The chain's CDR3 is CASSPTARGYEQYF. CDR3 sequence (DNA): TGTGCCAGCAGCCCGACAGCTCGGGGCTACGAGCAGTACTTC.